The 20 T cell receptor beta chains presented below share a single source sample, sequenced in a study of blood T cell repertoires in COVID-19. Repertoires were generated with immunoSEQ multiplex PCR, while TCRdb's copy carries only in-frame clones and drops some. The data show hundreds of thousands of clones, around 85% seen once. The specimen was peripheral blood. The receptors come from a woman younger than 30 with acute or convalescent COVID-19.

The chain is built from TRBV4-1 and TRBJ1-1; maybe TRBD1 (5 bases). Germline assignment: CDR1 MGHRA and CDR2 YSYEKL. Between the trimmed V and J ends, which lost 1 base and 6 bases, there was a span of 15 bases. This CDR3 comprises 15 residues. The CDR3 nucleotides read TGCGCCAGCAGCCAAGGTCTGGGGGGTGGCCCTGAAGCTTTCTTT. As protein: CASSQGLGGGPEAFF.

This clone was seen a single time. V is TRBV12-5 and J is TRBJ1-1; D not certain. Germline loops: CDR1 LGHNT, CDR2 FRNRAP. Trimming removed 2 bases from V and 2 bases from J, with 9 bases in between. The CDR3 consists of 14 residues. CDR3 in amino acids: CASGLPGTNTEAFF. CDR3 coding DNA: TGTGCTAGTGGTTTGCCAGGTACTAACACTGAAGCTTTCTTT. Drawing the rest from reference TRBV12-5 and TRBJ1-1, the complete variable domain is DARVTQTPRHKVTEMGQEVTMRCQPILGHNTVFWYRQTMMQGLELLAYFRNRAPLDDSGMPKDRFSAEMPDATLATLKIQPSEPRDSAVYFCASGLPGTNTEAFFGQGTRLTVV.

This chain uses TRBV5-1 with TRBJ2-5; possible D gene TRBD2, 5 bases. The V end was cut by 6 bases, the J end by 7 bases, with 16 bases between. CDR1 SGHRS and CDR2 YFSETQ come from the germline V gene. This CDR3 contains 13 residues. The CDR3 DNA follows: TGCGCCAGCAACGAGGGTGGTCTAGGGACCCAGTACTTC. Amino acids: CASNEGGLGTQYF.

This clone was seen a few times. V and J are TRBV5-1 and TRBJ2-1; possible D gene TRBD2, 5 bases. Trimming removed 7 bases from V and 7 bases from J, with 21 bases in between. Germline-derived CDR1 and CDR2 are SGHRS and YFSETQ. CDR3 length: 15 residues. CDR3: CASSTPEAGTNEQFF. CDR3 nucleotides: TGCGCCAGCTCAACCCCGGAGGCCGGCACGAATGAGCAGTTCTTC.

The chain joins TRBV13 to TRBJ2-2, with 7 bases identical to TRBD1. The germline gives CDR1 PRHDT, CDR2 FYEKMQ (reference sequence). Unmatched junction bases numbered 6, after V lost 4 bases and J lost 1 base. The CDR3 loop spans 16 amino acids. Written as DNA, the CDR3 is TGTGCCAGCAGCTATGGGGACAGTCAGAACACCGGGGAGCTGTTTTTT. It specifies CASSYGDSQNTGELFF.

The CDR3 DNA reads TGTGCCAGCAGCAAAGGCGACAGAACGGGCGGCTACGAGCAGTACTTC. It codes for CASSKGDRTGGYEQYF. The chain couples TRBV21-1 to TRBJ2-7; TRBD1 was called by the table and not checked on the DNA. TRBV21-1 has pseudogene status. This CDR3 contains 16 residues.

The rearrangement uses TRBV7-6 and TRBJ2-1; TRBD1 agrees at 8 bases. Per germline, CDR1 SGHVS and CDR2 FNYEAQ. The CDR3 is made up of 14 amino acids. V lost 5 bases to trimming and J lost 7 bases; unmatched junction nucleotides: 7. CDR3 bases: TGTGCCAGCAGCCCGAGGGACAGGCTTAATGAGCAGTTCTTC. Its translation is CASSPRDRLNEQFF.

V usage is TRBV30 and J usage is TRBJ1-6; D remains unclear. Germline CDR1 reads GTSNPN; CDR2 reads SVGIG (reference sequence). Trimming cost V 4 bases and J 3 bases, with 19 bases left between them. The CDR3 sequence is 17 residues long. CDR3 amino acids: CAWIKTRGQIYNSPLHF. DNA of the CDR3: TGTGCCTGGATCAAAACCCGAGGCCAGATCTATAATTCACCCCTCCACTTT.

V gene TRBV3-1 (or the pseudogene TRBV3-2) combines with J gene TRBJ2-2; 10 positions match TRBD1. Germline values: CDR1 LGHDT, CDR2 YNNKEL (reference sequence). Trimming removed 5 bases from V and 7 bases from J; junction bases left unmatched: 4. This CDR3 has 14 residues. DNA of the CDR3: TGTGCCAGCAGCGGGGACAGGGGCCTCGGGGAGCTGTTTTTT. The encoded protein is CASSGDRGLGELFF.

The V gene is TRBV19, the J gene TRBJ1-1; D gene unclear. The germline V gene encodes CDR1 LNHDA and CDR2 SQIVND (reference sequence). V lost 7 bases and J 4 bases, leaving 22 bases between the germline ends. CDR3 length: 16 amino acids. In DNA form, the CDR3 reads TGTGCCAGTACCCCAAAAATGGGCAGTACCTTCACTGAAGCTTTCTTT. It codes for CASTPKMGSTFTEAFF.

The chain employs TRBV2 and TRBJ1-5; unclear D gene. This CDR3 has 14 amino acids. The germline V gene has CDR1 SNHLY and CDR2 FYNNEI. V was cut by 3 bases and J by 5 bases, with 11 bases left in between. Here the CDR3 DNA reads TGTGCCAGCAGTGACTCCCTAGTAGATCAGCCCCAGCATTTT. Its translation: CASSDSLVDQPQHF.

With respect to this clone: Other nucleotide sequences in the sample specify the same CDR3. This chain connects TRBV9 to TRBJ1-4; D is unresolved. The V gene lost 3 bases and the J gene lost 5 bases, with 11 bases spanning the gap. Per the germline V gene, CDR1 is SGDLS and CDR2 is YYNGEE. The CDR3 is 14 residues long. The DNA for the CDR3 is TGTGCCAGCAGCGCGCAAGGACTGAATGAAAAACTGTTTTTT. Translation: CASSAQGLNEKLFF. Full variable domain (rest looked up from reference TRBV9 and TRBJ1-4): DSGVTQTPKHLITATGQRVTLRCSPRSGDLSVYWYQQSLDQGLQFLIQYYNGEERAKGNILERFSAQQFPDLHSELNLSSLELGDSALYFCASSAQGLNEKLFFGSGTQLSVL.

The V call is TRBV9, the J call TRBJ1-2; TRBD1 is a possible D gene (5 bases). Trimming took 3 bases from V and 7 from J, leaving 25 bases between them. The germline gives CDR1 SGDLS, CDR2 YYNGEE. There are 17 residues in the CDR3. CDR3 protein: CASSAPTQGSAFGGYTF. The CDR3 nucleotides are TGTGCCAGCAGCGCACCCACCCAGGGAAGTGCTTTCGGTGGCTACACCTTC.

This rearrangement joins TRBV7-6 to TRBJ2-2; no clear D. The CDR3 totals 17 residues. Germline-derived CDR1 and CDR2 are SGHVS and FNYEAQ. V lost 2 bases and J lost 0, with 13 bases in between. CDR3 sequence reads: CASSLKVGFANTGELFF. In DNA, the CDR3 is TGTGCCAGCAGCTTAAAAGTTGGCTTCGCGAACACCGGGGAGCTGTTTTTT.

In DNA, the CDR3 is TGTGCCAGCAACCTGGGGGGACGGTCCTACGAGCAGTACTTC. Its translation is CASNLGGRSYEQYF. The V gene is TRBV2, the J gene TRBJ2-7; D is possibly TRBD2 (6 bases). This CDR3 is built from 14 residues. Per the germline V gene, CDR1 is SNHLY and CDR2 is FYNNEI. Trimming shortened V by 7 bases and J by 1 base, and 14 bases separated the two germline ends.

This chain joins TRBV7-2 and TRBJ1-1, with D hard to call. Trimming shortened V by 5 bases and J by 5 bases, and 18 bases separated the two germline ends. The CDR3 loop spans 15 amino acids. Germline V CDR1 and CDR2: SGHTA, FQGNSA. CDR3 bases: TGTGCCAGCAGCCCCCTCAGTTCGGGGAATACTGAAGCTTTCTTT. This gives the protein CASSPLSSGNTEAFF.

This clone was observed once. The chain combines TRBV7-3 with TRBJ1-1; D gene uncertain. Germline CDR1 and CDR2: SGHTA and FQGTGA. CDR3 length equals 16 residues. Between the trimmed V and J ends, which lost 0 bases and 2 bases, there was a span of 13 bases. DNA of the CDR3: TGTGCCAGCAGCTTAACGAGGGCACAGCCCAACACTGAAGCTTTCTTT. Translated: CASSLTRAQPNTEAFF.

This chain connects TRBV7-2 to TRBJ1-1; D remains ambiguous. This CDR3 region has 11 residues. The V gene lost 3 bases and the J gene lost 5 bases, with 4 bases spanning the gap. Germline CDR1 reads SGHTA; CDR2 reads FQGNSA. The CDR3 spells CASSFYTEAFF. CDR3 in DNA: TGTGCCAGCAGCTTTTATACTGAAGCTTTCTTT.

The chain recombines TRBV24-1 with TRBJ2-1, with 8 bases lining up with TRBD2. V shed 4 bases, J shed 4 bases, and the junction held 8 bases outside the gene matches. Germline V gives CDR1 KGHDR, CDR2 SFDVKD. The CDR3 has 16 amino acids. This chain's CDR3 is CATSDQLAGPYNEQFF. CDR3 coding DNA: TGTGCCACCAGTGACCAATTAGCGGGACCTTACAATGAGCAGTTCTTC.

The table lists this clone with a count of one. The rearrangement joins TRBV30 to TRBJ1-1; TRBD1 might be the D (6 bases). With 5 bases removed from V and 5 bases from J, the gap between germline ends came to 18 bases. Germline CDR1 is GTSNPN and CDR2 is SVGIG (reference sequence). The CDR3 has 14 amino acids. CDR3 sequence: CAWQQDSGRTEAFF. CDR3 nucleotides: TGTGCCTGGCAACAGGACAGCGGTAGAACTGAAGCTTTCTTT.